This T cell receptor beta chain came from a study of T cell repertoires in cytomegalovirus infection. Study at large: An indication of both CMV infection and matching HLA type came from public TCR beta signatures. General observations from the study: Cumulative frequency (of public TCR beta family members) identified carriers of CMV plus the relevant HLA.

TCRdb processed the reads anew with MiXCR; each CDR3 protein has one entry. The sample has 150,000 to 200,000 distinct CDR3 sequences, 14% seen once. In this sample, this clonotype turned up many times. The antigen is unknown. Sequences were obtained from PBMCs. The sequence came from a human donor in good health (CMV status not recorded). Some clones in this sample may be carry-over from other donors' samples.

The CDR3 nucleotides are TGTGCCAGCAGCTTCCAGACAGGGTTAGGCGAGCAGTACTTC. It translates to CASSFQTGLGEQYF. This rearrangement joins TRBV7-2 to TRBJ2-7, with 7 positions matching TRBD1. Germline V gene data show CDR1 as SGHTA and CDR2 as FQGNSA. The CDR3 sequence is 14 residues long. The ends lost 3 bases at V and 6 bases at J; junction bases unmatched: 8.